The next 6 T cell receptor beta chains were all read from a single sample in a study of OX40 agonist ivuxolimab in advanced cancers. Preparation of the library involved the immunoSEQ multiplex PCR assay. What TCRdb holds here is the immuneACCESS table cut down to in-frame rearrangements. Part of the clones is not present; checked against another copy, under half of the missing clones reflect an unresolved V gene, and the others are unexplained. The table for this sample lists fewer than 30,000 clones; 85% of them were counted only once. Less than 50% of the sample rests with the top ten. The sequencing used CD4+ or CD8+ T cells sorted from blood, collected in a trial of the OX40 agonist ivuxolimab. These receptors were collected from an adult with an advanced solid tumor such as melanoma, head and neck, liver or kidney cancer.

V usage is TRBV4-1 and J usage is TRBJ1-5; D gene ambiguous. Trimming removed 4 bases at V and 2 bases at J, with 15 bases between. This CDR3 spans 16 amino acids. CDR1 is MGHRA, CDR2 YSYEKL, per germline. This chain's CDR3 is CASSPGRGPGNQPQHF. The CDR3 DNA reads as TGCGCCAGCAGCCCTGGTCGTGGGCCTGGCAATCAGCCCCAGCATTTT.

This chain joins TRBV27 and TRBJ1-1, with a possible D match to TRBD1 (5 bases). CDR3 length: 13 amino acids. Trimming stripped 6 bases from V and 7 bases from J, with 15 bases between. Germline V gives CDR1 MNHEY, CDR2 SMNVEV (reference sequence). The CDR3 DNA reads TGTGCCAGCAGACACGTGGGGGGATTTGAAGCTTTCTTT. It encodes CASRHVGGFEAFF.

The J gene is TRBJ1-1, the V gene TRBV27; 9 bases match TRBD1. Germline V CDR1 and CDR2: MNHEY, SMNVEV (reference sequence). V shed 6 bases, J shed 7 bases, and the junction held 6 bases outside the gene matches. This CDR3 is built from 13 residues. The CDR3 DNA follows: TGTGCCAGCAGGACAGGGGGTGCAGTTGAAGCTTTCTTT. Protein: CASRTGGAVEAFF.

This clone was recorded once. The CDR3 DNA sequence: TGTGCCAGCAGTTTATCGGGGGAACCCGATGAGCAGTTCTTC. Residues: CASSLSGEPDEQFF. This chain links TRBV27 with TRBJ2-1; D possibly uses TRBD1 or TRBD2 (5 bases each). In germline, CDR1 is MNHEY, CDR2 SMNVEV (reference sequence). This CDR3 has 14 amino acids. Deletions cut 0 bases from V and 8 bases from J, with 11 bases between.

Only a few counts were recorded for this clone. This chain connects TRBV6-1 to TRBJ1-2; D is ambiguous. This CDR3 region has 14 residues. The germline gives CDR1 MNHNS, CDR2 SASEGT. The V end was cut by 3 bases, the J end by 4 bases, with 12 bases between. The CDR3 region is CASSDNRLAYGYTF. The DNA for the CDR3 is TGTGCCAGCAGTGATAACAGATTGGCCTATGGCTACACCTTC.

The sample holds a few counts of this clone. The V gene is TRBV7-9, the J gene TRBJ2-5, with D hard to call. Between the trimmed V and J ends, which lost 1 base and 2 bases, there was a span of 11 bases. This CDR3 has 15 residues. CDR1 and CDR2 from the germline V gene are SEHNR and FQNEAQ (reference sequence). CDR3 sequence (DNA): TGTGCCAGCAGCTTAGGTCCGCACAGTCAAGAGACCCAGTACTTC. Translating gives CASSLGPHSQETQYF. Full variable domain (outside the CDR3, taken from reference TRBV7-9 and TRBJ2-5): DTGVSQNPRHKITKRGQNVTFRCDPISEHNRLYWYRQTLGQGPEFLTYFQNEAQLEKSRLLSDRFSAERPKGSFSTLEIQRTEQGDSAMYLCASSLGPHSQETQYFGPGTRLLVL.